The T cell receptor beta chain under discussion was sequenced for a study of blood T cell repertoires in COVID-19. About the study: The samples span acute and convalescent COVID-19 from the United States, Italy and Spain. Sample material is recorded as cDNA or gDNA derived from T cells, B-cell-depleted T cells, or PBMCs.

Measured with immunoSEQ multiplex PCR; TCRdb has only the in-frame clones, and not every one. Of fewer than 40,000 clones listed, around 90% were seen once; the top ten hold around 1.5%. Germline assignment: CDR1 MRHNA and CDR2 SNTAGT. The CDR3 totals 16 residues. Unmatched junction bases numbered 7, after V lost 5 bases and J lost 4 bases. The source is a man between 60 and 75 years old with active COVID-19. Sequencing was done on a sample of peripheral blood. This chain joins TRBV6-4 and TRBJ2-2; 10 positions agree with TRBD2. CDR3 nucleotide sequence: TGTGCCAGCAGTTTTCCTAGCGGGGGCGGCACCGGGGAGCTGTTTTTT. Its translation: CASSFPSGGGTGELFF.